This T cell receptor beta chain was identified during a study of T cells in Graves' hyperthyroidism and ophthalmopathy. Overall study: Any treatment followed the collection of peripheral blood at initial diagnosis.

Regions amplified from RNA transcripts were the TCR beta CDR3 regions. The TCR CDR3 first-round RT-PCR relied on the HTBI primer set. TCRdb re-called the multiplex PCR reads with MiXCR, one entry per CDR3 protein. The sample yields about 720,000 distinct CDR3 sequences, about a sixth seen once. Ten or more counts support this clonotype. Its antigen is unidentified. CDR3 size: 14 residues. Germline lookup yields CDR1 GTSNPN and CDR2 SVGIG (reference sequence). Trimming pared 5 bases from V and 6 bases from J, leaving 17 bases between. The authors deemed Graves' hyperthyroidism stable absent ophthalmopathy progression within 18 months. General study points: Ophthalmopathy and stable hyperthyroidism were told apart by a 13 V-J model.

The sequenced sample consisted of blood. V is TRBV30 and J is TRBJ2-1; weak D call: TRBD2 (6 bases). The source of this sequence is a man aged 18-30 years with Graves' hyperthyroidism. Here the CDR3 DNA reads TGTGCCTGGGCGAGCCGGGACTGGTCCAATGAGCAGTTCTTC. This gives the protein CAWASRDWSNEQFF.